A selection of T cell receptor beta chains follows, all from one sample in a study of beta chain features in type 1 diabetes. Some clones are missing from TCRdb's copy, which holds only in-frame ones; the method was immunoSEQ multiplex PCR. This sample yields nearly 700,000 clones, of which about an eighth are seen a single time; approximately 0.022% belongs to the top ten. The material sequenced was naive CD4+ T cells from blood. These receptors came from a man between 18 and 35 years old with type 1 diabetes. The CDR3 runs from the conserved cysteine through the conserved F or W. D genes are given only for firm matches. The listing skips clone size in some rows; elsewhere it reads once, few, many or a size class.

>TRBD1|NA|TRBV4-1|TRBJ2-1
TGCGCCAGCAGAATGGACAGGTCGTACAATGAGCAGTTCTTC
CASRMDRSYNEQFF
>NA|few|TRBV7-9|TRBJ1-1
TGTGCCAGCAGCTTAGTGGGGAACACTGAAGCTTTCTTT
CASSLVGNTEAFF
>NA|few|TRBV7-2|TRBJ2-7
TGTGCCAGCAGCTTAGGGGTTAGCGGCACCTACGAGCAGTACTTC
CASSLGVSGTYEQYF
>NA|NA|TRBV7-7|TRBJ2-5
TGTGCCAGCAGCGGACTTCGGACAAATCAAGAGACCCAGTACTTC
CASSGLRTNQETQYF
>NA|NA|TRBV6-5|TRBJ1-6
TGTGCCAGCAGTTACTCAGTCAGCTCCGGAGGATCACCCCTCCACTTT
CASSYSVSSGGSPLHF
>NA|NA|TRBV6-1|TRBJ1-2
TGTGCCAGCAGTGGACACTTCTATGGCTACACCTTC
CASSGHFYGYTF
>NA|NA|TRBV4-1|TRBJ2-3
TGCGCCAGCAGCCACGGTACTAGGAGGGGCACAGATACGCAGTATTTT
CASSHGTRRGTDTQYF
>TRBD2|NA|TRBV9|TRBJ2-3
TGTGCCAGCAGCGCCGGACTAGCGGGGGGGCTTAGCACAGATACGCAGTATTTT
CASSAGLAGGLSTDTQYF
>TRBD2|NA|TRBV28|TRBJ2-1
TGTGCCAGCAGTTTTCTAGCGGGGGGGCTAGGTCCGTTCTTC
CASSFLAGGLGPFF
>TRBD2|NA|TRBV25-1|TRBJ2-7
TGTGCCAGCAGTGAAAGGGCCGGCGGGGGACAGTACTTC
CASSERAGGGQYF
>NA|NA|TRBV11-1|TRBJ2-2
TGTGCCAGCAGACCAAACACCGGGGAGCTGTTTTTT
CASRPNTGELFF
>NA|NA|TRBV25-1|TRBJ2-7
TGTGCCAGCAGTGAAACTACAGTCCCCTACGAGCAGTACTTC
CASSETTVPYEQYF
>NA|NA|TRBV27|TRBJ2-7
TGTGCCAGCAGACAGACAGTGAGCTCCTACGAGCAGTACTTC
CASRQTVSSYEQYF
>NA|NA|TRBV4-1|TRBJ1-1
TGCGCCAGCAGCCAAGGACGGCGGGGAACTGAAGCTTTCTTT
CASSQGRRGTEAFF
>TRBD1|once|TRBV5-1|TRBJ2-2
TGCGCCAGCAGCTTGGCCGCCCAGCGACAGGGAAGCCTCGGGGAGCTGTTTTTT
CASSLAAQRQGSLGELFF
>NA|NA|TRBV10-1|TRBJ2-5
TGCGCCAGCAGTTCCACAGGGTCGGAGACCCAGTACTTC
CASSSTGSETQYF
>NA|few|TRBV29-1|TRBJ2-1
TGCAGCGTTGAAGGGCAGTTAGCCTACAATGAGCAGTTCTTC
CSVEGQLAYNEQFF
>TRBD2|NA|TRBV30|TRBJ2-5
TGTGCCTGGAGAGCTAGCGGGGAGACCCAGTACTTC
CAWRASGETQYF
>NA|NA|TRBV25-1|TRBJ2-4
TGTGCCAGCAGTGATAAGGGGAATATAGCCAAAAACATTCAGTACTTC
CASSDKGNIAKNIQYF
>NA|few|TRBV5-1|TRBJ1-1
TGCGCCAGCAATAGGGAAGGACAGATGAACACTGAAGCTTTCTTT
CASNREGQMNTEAFF
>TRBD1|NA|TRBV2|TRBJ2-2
TGTGCCAGCAGCCGACGGACAGGCGGGCCCGGGGAGCTGTTTTTT
CASSRRTGGPGELFF
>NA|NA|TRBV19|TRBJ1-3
TGTGCCAGTAGTATCGGGTTCTCTGGAAACACCATATATTTT
CASSIGFSGNTIYF
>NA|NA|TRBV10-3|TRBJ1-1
TGTGCCATCAGTGAGGGTCTGACTGAAGCTTTCTTT
CAISEGLTEAFF
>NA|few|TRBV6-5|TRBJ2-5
TGTGCCACGACCGGCCGGGCGGAGACCCAGTACTTC
CATTGRAETQYF
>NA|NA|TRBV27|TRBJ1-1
TGTGCCAGCAGTTTGCCGGGGCGCTTGGAAGCTTTCTTT
CASSLPGRLEAFF
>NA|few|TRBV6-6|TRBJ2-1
TGTGCCAGCAGTCCACCGACGAGTGAGCAGTTCTTC
CASSPPTSEQFF
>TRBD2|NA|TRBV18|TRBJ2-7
TGTGCCAGCTCACCACCGGGACTAGCCGACGAGCAGTACTTC
CASSPPGLADEQYF
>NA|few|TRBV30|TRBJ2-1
TGTGCCTGGAGTGTACAACAGGGGGGGTACAATGAGCAGTTCTTC
CAWSVQQGGYNEQFF
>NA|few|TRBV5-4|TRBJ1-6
TGTGCCAGCAGCTCACCGGGCCCCATGGGTTCACCCCTCCACTTT
CASSSPGPMGSPLHF
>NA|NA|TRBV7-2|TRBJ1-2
TGTGCCAGCAGCTGGTCCGGGGCCATGGGCTACACCTTC
CASSWSGAMGYTF
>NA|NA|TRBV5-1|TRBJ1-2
TGCGCCAGCAGCTCTGCAAAAGTCTCTGGACCTCTTAACTATGGCTACACCTTC
CASSSAKVSGPLNYGYTF
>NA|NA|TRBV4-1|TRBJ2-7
TGCGCCAGCAGCCAAGTTCGCGGGAATCAATACGAGCAGTACTTC
CASSQVRGNQYEQYF
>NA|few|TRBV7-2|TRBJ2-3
TGTGCCAGCAGCTCCACTAGCACAGATACGCAGTATTTT
CASSSTSTDTQYF
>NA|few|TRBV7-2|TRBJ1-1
TGTGCCAGCAGCTTAGAAGGGACGGAGAACACTGAAGCTTTCTTT
CASSLEGTENTEAFF
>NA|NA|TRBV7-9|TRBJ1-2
TGTGCCAGCAGCTCCACGGTGAACTATGGCTACACCTTC
CASSSTVNYGYTF
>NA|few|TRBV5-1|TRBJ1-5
TGCGCCAGCAGCTTGGCCGTTGGGGTTCAGCCCCAGCATTTT
CASSLAVGVQPQHF
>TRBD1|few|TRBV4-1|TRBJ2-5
TGCGCCAGCAGCCAAGAGGAGGCAGGGGGCCAAGAGACCCAGTACTTC
CASSQEEAGGQETQYF
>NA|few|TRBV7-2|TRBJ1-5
TGTGCCAGCAGCTTAGCCGGGACTAGCAATCAGCCCCAGCATTTT
CASSLAGTSNQPQHF